This TCR beta chain derives from a study of identical twins. Findings and limits, study-wide: Partly confounded zero-insertion analyses could result from invariant MAIT and iNKT cells. With monozygotic twins, out-of-frame TCR alpha sharing exceeded what models estimated.

In the case of this clonotype: Antigen specificity is unknown.

In TCRdb, the 5' RACE reads were re-called with MiXCR into one record per CDR3 protein. The profile shows roughly 540,000 distinct CDR3 sequences, roughly a fifth of them singletons. The V gene's germline CDR1 is SGHTA and CDR2 FQGNSA. J was trimmed by 14 bases and V by 1 base; bases with no gene match: 9. The CDR3 length is 14 residues. The data also belong to a second study, concerning T cells expressing NK-cell markers. This second report adds: Researchers got TCR beta repertoires out of sorted CD3+CD56+NKG2C+, CD3+CD56+NKG2C- and CD3+CD56-NKG2C+ T cells.

The material sequenced was CD4+ T cells sorted from blood. This chain links TRBV7-2 with TRBJ2-1; 9 positions agree with TRBD2. This TCR derives from a woman between 18 and 29 years old in good health. The CDR3 sequence is CASSLERGASTKFF. The CDR3 bases are TGTGCCAGCAGCTTAGAGCGGGGGGCTAGCACCAAGTTCTTC.